The clone carrying this T cell receptor beta chain was detected a few times. The data belong to a study of somatic mutations in cytotoxic T cells in rheumatoid arthritis. Sequencing was performed with immunoSEQ multiplex PCR; in TCRdb, only in-frame clones are kept and a portion is missing. Among 19,000 or so clones listed, more than 60% were seen once. V shed 5 bases and J shed 0 bases, with 4 bases lying between them. CDR1 is SEHNR, CDR2 FQNEAQ, per germline (reference sequence). The CDR3 is made up of 12 amino acids. V is TRBV7-9 and J is TRBJ1-1; no clear D. Sequencing was performed on CD8+ T cells sorted from blood. The clonotype originates from a woman in her sixties in good health. The CDR3 spells CASSALNTEAFF. The CDR3 region has the DNA TGTGCCAGCAGCGCGTTGAACACTGAAGCTTTCTTT.